This paragraph reports one TCR beta chain. Methods used by the authors: Estimation of nucleated cell counts was performed using reference gene primer amplification. Sequencing was performed with immunoSEQ multiplex PCR; in TCRdb, only in-frame clones are kept and a portion is missing. The V and J calls and the clone size are those of that table, but D and trimming were determined from the DNA. The data hold about 250,000 clones, with roughly 86% observed a single time. Per the germline V gene, CDR1 is LGHDT and CDR2 is YNNKEL (reference sequence). V was trimmed by 2 bases and J by 4 bases, leaving 23 bases between them. The CDR3 has 18 amino acids. The data are from a study of blood T cell repertoires in COVID-19. Study members were between about 18 and 95 years old and lived in approximately 25 US regions.

The specimen sequenced was PBMCs or T cells enriched from blood (not recorded which). The receptor was derived from a woman aged 30 to 39 with acute COVID-19. The V gene is TRBV3-1 (or the pseudogene TRBV3-2), the J gene TRBJ1-2; the D gene is possibly TRBD1 (6 bases). CDR3 region: CASSQLGGEQQVGYGYTF. DNA for the CDR3: TGTGCCAGCAGCCAATTAGGGGGGGAACAGCAGGTCGGCTATGGCTACACCTTC.